In this sample, the clone carrying this T cell receptor beta chain turned up a few times. The antigen remains undetermined. The source of the sample is a study of blood T cells in healthy people across ages. Together with a sample-barcoded 5' primer, a J-beta primer mix was included in a second PCR lasting about 6 to 12 cycles. The template-switch adaptor was a 5' adaptor with 12 random nucleotides. It tagged each cDNA molecule. The study obtained at least 2.5 million CDR3-containing paired-end reads from every sample. Via MiXCR, TCRdb re-called the 5' RACE reads, giving one row per CDR3 protein. This sample has roughly 1,300,000 distinct CDR3 sequences; around 59% occur once, and the top ten carry 6.7%. Study findings and constraints: Underestimates were what the diversity estimates from one million T cells were considered to be.

The source material was blood. The TCR originated in a man between 18 and 29 years old in good health.

The CDR3 DNA follows: TGCAGTGCTAGCCAACCGGGGGGAGGACCCTACGAGCAGTACTTC. This translates into CSASQPGGGPYEQYF. V is TRBV20-1 and J is TRBJ2-7; 7 bases align to TRBD2. V dropped 3 bases and J dropped 2; count of bases not matched to a gene: 10. This CDR3 comprises 15 residues. The germline V gene has CDR1 DFQATT and CDR2 SNEGSKA (reference sequence).